This T cell receptor beta chain derives from a study of T cell responses to AZD1222 COVID-19 vaccine listed by TCRdb under 2021. About the investigation overall: A total of over 230 trial participants underwent TCR sequencing, of whom 207 had received two doses of AZD1222 and roughly 26 had received two doses of the MenACWY control vaccine. Trial participants were enrolled by age into 18-55, 56-69 and 70-plus year subgroups, with around 150, 28 and 57 TCR-sequenced participants respectively.

Clipping removes 10 bases from V and 1 base from J, with 3 as the unmatched junction base count. Taken from cysteine to phenylalanine, the CDR3 has 13 residues. Left in the record is the CDR3 DNA by itself, 39 bases read in frame from the first base. CDR1 and CDR2, looked up from the germline V gene, are MDHEN and SYDVKM. The research as a whole found: Reportedly, close to half of the unique spike-specific TCRs recognized epitopes lying outside the regions that are mutated in the B.1.351 and B.1.1.7 variants. Participants were mostly white British, with more females than males. The authors suggested clonal diversity may have been underestimated. Conclusions about previously exposed vaccinees were limited because only six AZD1222 recipients were SARS-CoV-2 seropositive at baseline. CD4 TCRs associated with the vaccine covered the entire spike protein, and the dominant responses were in regions 160-218 and 743-854. In the small 56-69-year group, the increase in depth fell short of significance, most likely because of low power. Because no day 14 peak-response samples were available, the repertoires could be characterized only after the peak T cell response. Spike-specific TCR breadth and depth rose significantly after two AZD1222 doses compared with day 0 and with MenACWY recipients.

The CDR3 regions of human TCRbeta chains were analyzed by immunosequencing. From the authors' description of their analysis: Repertoire TCRs were matched against a reference library of SARS-CoV-2-specific TCRs generated with the MIRA antigen-specificity platform. Breadth was defined as the fraction of unique TCRs that were SARS-CoV-2-associated, and depth was defined as the fraction of total T cells that were SARS-CoV-2-associated. Using the MIRA data, each spike-specific TCR was assigned both to the spike region to which the TCR was reactive and to a CD4 or CD8 class. Log10-transformed breadth and depth values were compared by one-way ANOVA with Sidak's multiple comparisons tests. Entries here come from immuneACCESS through TCRdb and include only in-frame sequences with V and J called. Some clones fail to appear in such tables; in the studies checked, an unresolved V gene covers under half of the shortfall, and the cause of the remainder is unknown. That table gives V, J and clone size, and the DNA gave D and trimming. The table for this sample lists approximately 84,000 clones; 80% to 90% of them were counted only once. Jointly, the top ten make up 8.5% to 12% of the sample.

The sample's time point, from its label and the paper: about 28 days (+/-7) after the second vaccine dose. AZD1222 recipients given second doses at about 4 weeks or at about 12 weeks were pooled, since spike-specific TCR depth and breadth were not found to differ between the two schedules. Samples from vaccinated people were obtained from the UK trials COV001 and COV002, which included a single-blind randomized controlled phase 2/3 trial of AZD1222 (ChAdOx1 nCoV-19) in healthy adults. For TCRbeta chain sequencing, PBMC samples were collected from trial participants at day 0 and at day 28 after the second dose. About this clone itself: Its antigen has not been determined. Per-base qualities were not stored, and no clone one base away is much larger.

Source: peripheral blood, taken 28 days after the second AZD1222 dose. This chain is built from TRBV28 and TRBJ1-5, with TRBD1 matching 8 junction bases. The receptor's source is an adult who received the AZD1222 COVID-19 vaccine. The CDR3 amino acid sequence is: CAIGQGSNQPQHF. The bases read TGTGCCATCGGACAGGGAAGCAATCAGCCCCAGCATTTT.